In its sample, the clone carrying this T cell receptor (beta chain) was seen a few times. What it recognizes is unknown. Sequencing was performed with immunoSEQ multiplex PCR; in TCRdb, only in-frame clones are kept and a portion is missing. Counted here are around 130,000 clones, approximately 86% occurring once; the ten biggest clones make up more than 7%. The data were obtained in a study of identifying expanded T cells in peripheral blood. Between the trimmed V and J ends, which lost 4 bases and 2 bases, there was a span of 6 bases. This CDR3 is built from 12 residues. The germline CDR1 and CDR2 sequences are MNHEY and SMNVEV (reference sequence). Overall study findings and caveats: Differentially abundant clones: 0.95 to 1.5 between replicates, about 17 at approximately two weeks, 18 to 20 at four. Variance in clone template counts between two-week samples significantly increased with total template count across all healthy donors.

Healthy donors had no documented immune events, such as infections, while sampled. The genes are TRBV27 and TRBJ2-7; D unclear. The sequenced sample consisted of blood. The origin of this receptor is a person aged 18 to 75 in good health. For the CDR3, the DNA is TGTGCCAGCAGTTCCTATGCCTACGAGCAGTACTTC. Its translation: CASSSYAYEQYF.